Listed here is a single T cell receptor (beta chain). Its target is not known. The sample belongs to a study of cytomegalovirus exposure and HLA in healthy donors. This PCR relied on a set of 60 Vbeta primers and 13 Jbeta primers. Assay: immunoSEQ multiplex PCR; the TCRdb copy retains only in-frame clones and omits some. The sample carries fewer than 200,000 clones, around 79% recorded once. CDR3 length: 11 amino acids. Germline assignment: CDR1 GTSNPN and CDR2 SVGIG (reference sequence). Deletions cut 1 base from V and 8 bases from J, with 8 bases between. Study outcomes and limitations: A later analysis found common viral pathogens apparently linked to several of the most significant clusters.

J is TRBJ1-2 and V is TRBV30; D is unresolved. Sample: PBMCs. The sequence was collected from a woman aged 40-49 years in good health and CMV-seropositive. The DNA of the CDR3 is TGTGCCTGGAGTGCCTCTGCGGGCTACACCTTC. Translating it yields CAWSASAGYTF.